This passage covers 3 T cell receptor beta chains from one sample sequenced in a study of beta chain features in type 1 diabetes. Of the isolated RNA, all was reverse transcribed, and so the sequenced material was expressed TCRB transcripts. Profiling relied on immunoSEQ multiplex PCR, and the TCRdb table lists in-frame clones only, not all of them. This table holds 850,000 to 900,000 clones, 15% to 20% found once. Sequenced sample: naive CD4+ T cells from blood. The receptors here all came from a woman aged 18 to 35 in good health.

The chain joins TRBV7-2 to TRBJ2-7; 11 nucleotides align to TRBD1. The CDR3 has 15 amino acids. V dropped 5 bases and J dropped 4; count of bases not matched to a gene: 7. Germline V gives CDR1 SGHTA, CDR2 FQGNSA. The DNA for the CDR3 is TGTGCCAGCAGCATCTCCGGGACAGGGGGATACGAGCAGTACTTC. This translates into CASSISGTGGYEQYF.

This clone showed up just a few times. The chain couples TRBV2 to TRBJ2-7; 8 bases agree with TRBD2. The trim removed 6 bases at V and 3 bases at J, leaving 10 bases unmatched. Germline-derived CDR1 and CDR2 are SNHLY and FYNNEI. This CDR3 is 15 amino acids long. The CDR3 coding sequence is TGTGCCAGCAGGCGAGCGGGAGTCAAACACTACGAGCAGTACTTC. Protein sequence: CASRRAGVKHYEQYF. Complete variable domain (other parts from reference TRBV2 and TRBJ2-7): EPEVTQTPSHQVTQMGQEVILRCVPISNHLYFYWYRQILGQKVEFLVSFYNNEISEKSEIFDDQFSVERPDGSNFTLKIRSTKLEDSAMYFCASRRAGVKHYEQYFGPGTRLTVT.

In this sample, this clone turned up a few times. V is TRBV7-2 and J is TRBJ2-2, with unresolved D. Trimming shortened V by 5 bases and J by 9 bases, and 13 bases separated the two germline ends. CDR3 length: 13 residues. CDR1 and CDR2 (germline): SGHTA, FQGNSA. CDR3 loop: CASSRNWKRELFF. Written as DNA, the CDR3 is TGTGCCAGCAGCCGAAATTGGAAGCGGGAGCTGTTTTTT.